The next 10 T cell receptor beta chains were all read from a single sample in a study of blood T cell repertoires in COVID-19. Measured with immunoSEQ multiplex PCR; TCRdb has only the in-frame clones, and not every one. The sample includes more than 400,000 clones, 80% to 90% of them seen just once. The sequencing input was peripheral blood. The source of these receptors is a human donor in a cohort sampled during active COVID-19.

This chain joins TRBV7-8 and TRBJ2-7; D not certain. CDR1 and CDR2 from the germline V gene are SGHVS and FQNEAQ. Trimming took off 5 bases at V and 1 base at J, with 9 bases between the two ends. This CDR3 is 13 amino acids long. The CDR3 spells CASSVDKSYEQYF. In DNA, the CDR3 is TGTGCCAGCAGCGTTGACAAATCCTACGAGCAGTACTTC.

The chain recombines TRBV29-1 with TRBJ2-7; D is perhaps TRBD2 (6 bases). This CDR3 is built from 13 residues. The V end lost 2 bases, the J end lost 6 bases, and 14 bases lay between the germline ends. Germline V gene data show CDR1 as SQVTM and CDR2 as ANQGSEA. CDR3 region: CSVETGGGSEQYF. The CDR3 DNA sequence: TGCAGCGTTGAAACTGGCGGAGGGAGCGAGCAGTACTTC.

The V and J genes are TRBV2 and TRBJ1-5; D call uncertain. Trimming took off 8 bases at V and 3 bases at J, with 8 bases between the two ends. The CDR3 is 12 amino acids. Germline V CDR1 and CDR2: SNHLY, FYNNEI. For the CDR3, the DNA is TGTGCCAGCCAGTTGGTCAATCAGCCCCAGCATTTT. It yields the protein CASQLVNQPQHF. Combining the CDR3 with reference TRBV2 and TRBJ1-5 gives the whole variable domain EPEVTQTPSHQVTQMGQEVILRCVPISNHLYFYWYRQILGQKVEFLVSFYNNEISEKSEIFDDQFSVERPDGSNFTLKIRSTKLEDSAMYFCASQLVNQPQHFGDGTRLSIL.

The CDR3 region is CASSSTGQNYGYTF. Here the CDR3 DNA reads TGTGCCAGCAGCTCAACAGGTCAGAACTATGGCTACACCTTC. The chain employs TRBV7-9 and TRBJ1-2, with D possibly TRBD1 on 5 matching bases. V was pared by 4 bases and J by 2 bases, with 11 bases between. Germline lookup yields CDR1 SEHNR and CDR2 FQNEAQ (reference sequence). This CDR3 has 14 residues.

The chain couples TRBV12-3 or TRBV12-4 to TRBJ1-6; D uncertain. The V gene lost 3 bases and the J gene lost 9 bases, with 9 bases spanning the gap. The CDR3 length is 13 residues. CDR3 nucleotide sequence: TGTGCCAGCAGTTTGTCAGGAGGTTCACCCCTCCACTTT. It encodes CASSLSGGSPLHF.

This clone came up a few times. The chain recombines TRBV5-1 with TRBJ2-5, with D maybe TRBD2 (6 bases). Trimming pared 4 bases from V and 5 bases from J, leaving 21 bases between. Germline lookup yields CDR1 SGHRS and CDR2 YFSETQ. CDR3 length equals 16 residues. The DNA for the CDR3 is TGCGCCAGCAGCAAAGTACTAGCAGGGATGGAGGAGACCCAGTACTTC. Translated: CASSKVLAGMEETQYF. Supplemented by reference TRBV5-1 and TRBJ2-5, the full variable domain reads KAGVTQTPRYLIKTRGQQVTLSCSPISGHRSVSWYQQTPGQGLQFLFEYFSETQRNKGNFPGRFSGRQFSNSRSEMNVSTLELGDSALYLCASSKVLAGMEETQYFGPGTRLLVL.

The chain joins TRBV30 to TRBJ1-2; 9 nucleotides match TRBD1. The length of the CDR3 is 15 residues. V trimming: 2 bases; J trimming: 6 bases; junction bases outside the gene matches: 10. Germline CDR1 GTSNPN, CDR2 SVGIG (reference sequence). CDR3 DNA: TGTGCCTGGAGTACAGGGGGCGGTGTTGCTGATGGCTACACCTTC. This encodes CAWSTGGGVADGYTF. The full variable domain, its missing parts supplied by reference TRBV30 and TRBJ1-2, is SQTIHQWPATLVQPVGSPLSLECTVEGTSNPNLYWYRQAAGRGLQLLFYSVGIGQISSEVPQNLSASRPQDRQFILSSKKLLLSDSGFYLCAWSTGGGVADGYTFGSGTRLTVV.

The chain combines TRBV2 with TRBJ1-2; TRBD1 matches at 10 bases. V lost 6 bases and J lost 2; bases outside the gene matches: 9. Per the germline V gene, CDR1 is SNHLY and CDR2 is FYNNEI. The CDR3 consists of 16 residues. The CDR3 loop is CASRPDRGRMNYGYTF. In nucleotides, the CDR3 is TGTGCCAGCAGGCCCGACAGGGGGCGGATGAACTATGGCTACACCTTC.

Only one count was recorded for this clone. V is TRBV5-1 and J is TRBJ2-7, with D perhaps TRBD1 (6 bases). The V gene lost 4 bases and the J gene lost 6 bases, with 23 bases spanning the gap. Germline CDR1 reads SGHRS; CDR2 reads YFSETQ. The CDR3 consists of 16 residues. The CDR3 here is CASSEDSGALMGEQYF. For the CDR3, the DNA is TGCGCCAGCAGCGAGGATTCAGGGGCGCTTATGGGCGAGCAGTACTTC. The whole variable domain, remainder taken from reference TRBV5-1 and TRBJ2-7, is KAGVTQTPRYLIKTRGQQVTLSCSPISGHRSVSWYQQTPGQGLQFLFEYFSETQRNKGNFPGRFSGRQFSNSRSEMNVSTLELGDSALYLCASSEDSGALMGEQYFGPGTRLTVT.

This clone was observed a handful of times. The gene calls are TRBV3-1 (or the pseudogene TRBV3-2) and TRBJ1-5; D gene unclear. The CDR3 is made up of 15 amino acids. Trimming stripped 0 bases from V and 1 base from J, with 7 bases between. Germline CDR1 is LGHDT and CDR2 is YNNKEL (reference sequence). The CDR3 reads CASSQDAGSNQPQHF. CDR3 in DNA: TGTGCCAGCAGCCAAGACGCCGGGAGCAATCAGCCCCAGCATTTT.